This T cell receptor (beta chain) came from a study of cytomegalovirus exposure and HLA in healthy donors (dated 2017 in TCRdb). Some background on the complete study: An earlier analysis of approximately 550 of the donors reported approximately 270 Gb of sequence data and some 120 million unique TCR beta sequences from about 180 million T cells. About 300 gigabases of sequencing data and tens of millions of unique TCR sequences were included in an early release covering over 600 HLA-typed donors. Of the approximately 400 genotyped donors, over 65% fell in the genetic ancestry cluster associated with self-reported Caucasian donors. The study was designed to test whether signatures of past pathogen exposure could be identified by cataloging public T cell receptors. The T cell repertoires of roughly 660 subjects were profiled by immunosequencing and related to cytomegalovirus serostatus. Along with the approximately 650-subject first cohort, a separate validation cohort of about 110 different subjects was used. High-throughput TCR immunosequencing, statistical association of individual TCRs with disease status, and machine learning were combined to predict cytomegalovirus infection status. In a later analysis, previously published TCR beta repertoires from 666 donors were re-analyzed and high-resolution HLA genotyping was added so that TCR occurrence patterns could be studied. Rather than using new phenotypic data, the later analysis identified candidate immune exposures from TCR beta sequences and from how often those sequences occurred across donors. In an earlier analysis of roughly 540 of the donors, high-throughput TCR beta sequencing was used to judge whether each TCR beta V gene segment behaved as functional or pseudogenic. Donor age, sex, ethnicity and CMV serostatus were collected together with the repertoire data. In a later genetic analysis, genome-wide SNP genotypes for about three fifths of the 666 donors were used, and that subset was treated as a discovery cohort. Every repertoire in the discovery cohort had been generated on one and the same sequencing platform. Class I and class II HLA loci were covered by the typing at four-digit resolution. The number of donors typed differed by locus, with roughly 620-630 for A, B, C, DRB1 and DQB1, roughly 550 for DQA1, 600 to 610 for DPA1, and 400 to 490 for DPB1. A handful of DR-DQ haplotypes were handled as single units for association and clustering because linkage in the cohort was strong. Among some 400 genotyped donors of the cohort, an average of approximately 240,000 unique TCR beta nucleotide sequences was sequenced per donor, of which about 18% were non-productive.

Library preparation used the immunoSEQ multiplex PCR assay. For the multiplex PCR, a mixture combining 60 forward primers for TCR Vbeta segments and 13 reverse primers for TCR Jbeta segments was used. The CDR3 region of rearranged TCR beta genes was amplified from genomic DNA with a multiplex PCR assay. On the Illumina HiSeq System, the amplified TCR beta libraries were sequenced as 87-base-pair reads. Per the authors' processing: A later analysis tallied 75 million to 85 million unique TCR beta chains across the 700 or so repertoires, and approximately 12 million of those chains were shared by two or more donors. Raw reads were error-corrected and collapsed into unique sequences by a nearest-neighbor algorithm in which closely related sequences were merged to remove PCR and sequencing errors. V, D and J gene segments were assigned by aligning CDR3 sequences to IMGT reference sequences. For a sequence to be retained, a match of at least six nucleotides was required to both a V gene segment and a J gene segment. A rearrangement was called productive if the CDR3 had no stop codons and remained in frame with V and J, and every other rearrangement was called non-productive. Following IMGT convention, CDR3 was defined as the stretch from the second conserved V-encoded cysteine up to the conserved J-encoded phenylalanine. In an earlier analysis of roughly 580 of the donors, sequences lacking an unambiguous match to a single V gene segment were excluded. An earlier analysis of some 500 of the donors classified V segments as functional when productive rearrangements were above 56.7% and as segregating when the standard deviation between donors was above 5%. A statistical classification framework was built for diagnosing cytomegalovirus status from the catalog of TCR beta chain sequences. In a later analysis, V and J genes were assigned by comparing TCR nucleotide sequences against IMGT/GENE-DB human TR gene sequences. A later analysis assigned CDR3 sequences and most-parsimonious VDJ recombination scenarios with the TCRdist pipeline. In a later analysis, each TCR beta chain was defined by its CDR3 amino acid sequence together with its V-gene family, and reads lacking a unique V-gene family were excluded. As a way to deal with suspected cross-contamination and a sequencing artifact, a later analysis dropped over 550 nucleotide sequences that were highly shared and had low generation probability. For each public chain, a later analysis derived a clonal expansion index from normalized ranks of inferred template counts within each repertoire. A later analysis computed generation probabilities with a VDJ recombination model fitted to out-of-frame rearrangements, and checked the results against IGoR. In a later analysis, TCR-TCR, TCR-HLA and TCR-CMV co-occurrence was scored with hypergeometric tests, and a repertoire-size bias correction was applied to TCR pairs. To estimate false discovery rates, a later analysis permuted the HLA or CMV assignments 20 times. In a later analysis, co-occurring TCRs were grouped using DBSCAN, with TCRdist sequence similarity added in when clustering inside HLA-allele-positive subsets. Repertoires with fewer than 30,000 or more than 120,000 public chains were left out of co-occurrence clustering, as were five repertoires with anomalous nucleotide sharing. What TCRdb holds here is the immuneACCESS table cut down to in-frame rearrangements. Part of the clones is not present; checked against another copy, under half of the missing clones reflect an unresolved V gene, and the others are unexplained. That table supplies the V and J calls and clone size; D and trimming were determined from the DNA. Across this sample there are fewer than 250,000 clones, with approximately 79% seen only once. The leading ten clones occupy about 0.22% of the sample.

Points on this clone: No cognate antigen has been identified for it. Per-nucleotide qualities are absent, and no much larger clonotype sits a single base away.

V lost 2 bases and J lost 5 bases, and the count of bases not matched to a germline gene is 10. The CDR3 holds 16 amino acids from the cysteine to the phenylalanine. CDR3 DNA is the only sequence kept; it has 48 bases, read in frame from the first base. As encoded in the germline V gene (reference sequence), CDR1 is MNHEY while CDR2 is SMNVEV. Broader findings and caveats from the paper: A later analysis associated around 16,000 TCR beta sequences with specific HLA alleles at a false discovery rate of 0.05. The sequencing pipeline was judged likely to have produced a cluster of highly shared sequence variants as a technical artifact. The cohort was sequenced for TCR beta chains only, and without alpha or paired-chain data the features that could be detected were limited. A further reported finding was that TCR beta sequences accurately predicted the HLA-A and HLA-B alleles for most subjects in the first cohort. Sequencing depth was assumed to be roughly uniform across donors in the presence/absence analyses, though that assumption may not hold. Because some donors lacked HLA typing at each locus, the association tests relied only on the typed subset. Most TCR sequences were seen in very few donors, while some public TCRs were found in many individuals. According to a later analysis, TCR association rates differed among HLA loci, with DRB1 alleles showing the most associated TCRs and HLA-C alleles showing the fewest. The authors suggested that the approach could potentially be generalized to other disease states and immunological phenotypes. A few of the identified cytomegalovirus-associated TCR beta chains were confirmed in vitro to be specific for cytomegalovirus antigens. In a later analysis, several top co-occurrence clusters were reported to appear linked to parvovirus B19, influenza, CMV and Epstein-Barr virus. For the cohort, immune exposure information was limited to CMV serostatus. In a later analysis, HLA-associated TCR beta chains were found to be more clonally expanded and to have lower generation probabilities than equally common non-associated chains. Some IMGT-functional V segments, including TRBV6-2 and TRBV6-3, could not be distinguished by the 87-base-pair reads and were therefore excluded. Linkage disequilibrium might explain the correlated functional status among segregating V segments, but an unknown experimental factor could not be excluded. In the study, 150 to 200 TCR beta chains were listed as associated with cytomegalovirus. A later analysis found that most CMV-associated TCR beta chains appeared HLA-restricted, with HLA associations seemingly driven largely by CMV exposure. In an earlier analysis of several hundred of the donors, most TCR beta V segments were observed in productive rearrangements about 87% or about 30% of the time, broadly matching IMGT annotations. V-gene and J-gene trimming of TCR beta chains was associated with a missense DCLRE1C variant in a later genetic analysis, and the association was replicated in an independent cohort. Approximately 18 rarely observed V segments, including chromosome 9 orphons, were excluded from the earlier analysis of a few hundred of the donors because counts were too low. When HLA alleles, especially DR and DQ, strongly co-occurred, TCR associations were difficult to assign to individual alleles. In both the original and validation cohorts, the classifier was reported to diagnose cytomegalovirus status with high specificity and sensitivity. In a later genetic analysis, fewer N-insertions in productive TCRs were reported among donors in an Asian-associated ancestry cluster than the roughly 640-donor mean.

The cohort comprised some 680 healthy bone marrow donors. At the time of sampling, every cohort member was nominally healthy, though immune exposures that went unrecorded were likely present. The donor was CMV seronegative and belonged to the group of over 300 seronegative cohort members. A peripheral blood sample was collected from each donor, and TCR beta sequencing was performed on peripheral blood mononuclear cells. The Qiagen DNeasy Blood Extraction Kit was used to extract genomic DNA from the blood cell samples. This receptor was obtained from a girl aged 2 to 10 in good health and CMV-seronegative. The rearranged segments are TRBV27 and TRBJ2-5; 8 nucleotides in the junction match TRBD2. The specimen was PBMCs. This receptor carries the CDR3 CASSLTASGSRETQYF. At the DNA level, the sequence is TGTGCCAGCAGTTTAACGGCTAGCGGGTCCCGCGAGACCCAGTACTTC.